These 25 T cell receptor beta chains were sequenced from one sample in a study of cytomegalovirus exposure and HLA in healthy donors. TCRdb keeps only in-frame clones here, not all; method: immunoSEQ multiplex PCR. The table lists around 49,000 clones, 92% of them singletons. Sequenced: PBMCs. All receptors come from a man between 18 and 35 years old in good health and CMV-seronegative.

CDR3 region: CASSLDPVYEQYF. CDR3 DNA: TGTGCCAGCAGCTTAGATCCAGTCTACGAGCAGTACTTC. The J gene is TRBJ2-7, the V gene TRBV11-3; no reliable D call. The V and J ends lost 0 bases and 3 bases respectively, with 6 bases between them. Germline CDR1 SGHNT, CDR2 YENEEA. The length of the CDR3 is 13 residues.

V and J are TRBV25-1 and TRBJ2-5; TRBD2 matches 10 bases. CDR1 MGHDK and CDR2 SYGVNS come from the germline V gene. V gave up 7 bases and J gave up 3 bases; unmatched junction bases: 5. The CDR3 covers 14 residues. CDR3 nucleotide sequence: TGTGCCAGCAATTTAGCGGGAGGAAAAGAGACCCAGTACTTC. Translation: CASNLAGGKETQYF. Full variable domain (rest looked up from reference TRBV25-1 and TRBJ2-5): EADIYQTPRYLVIGTGKKITLECSQTMGHDKMYWYQQDPGMELHLIHYSYGVNSTEKGDLSSESTVSRIRTEHFPLTLESARPSHTSQYLCASNLAGGKETQYFGPGTRLLVL.

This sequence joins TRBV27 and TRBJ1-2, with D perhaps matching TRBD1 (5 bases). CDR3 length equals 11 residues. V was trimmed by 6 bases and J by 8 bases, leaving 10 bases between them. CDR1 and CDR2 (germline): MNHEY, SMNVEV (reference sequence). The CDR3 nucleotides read TGTGCCAGCAGGGGGCCCGCCGGCTACACCTTC. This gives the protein CASRGPAGYTF.

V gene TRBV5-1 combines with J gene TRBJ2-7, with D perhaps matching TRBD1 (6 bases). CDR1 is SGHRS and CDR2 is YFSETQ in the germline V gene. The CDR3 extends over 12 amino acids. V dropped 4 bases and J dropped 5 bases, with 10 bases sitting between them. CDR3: CASSIRGDEQYF. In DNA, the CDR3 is TGCGCCAGCAGCATCAGGGGTGACGAGCAGTACTTC.

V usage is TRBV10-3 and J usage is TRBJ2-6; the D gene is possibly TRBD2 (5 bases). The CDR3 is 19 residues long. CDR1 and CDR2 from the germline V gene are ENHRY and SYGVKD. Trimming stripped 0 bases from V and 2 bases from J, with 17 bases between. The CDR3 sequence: CAISESVIPRLTGANVLTF. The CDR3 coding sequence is TGTGCCATCAGTGAGTCTGTGATCCCTAGACTAACTGGGGCCAACGTCCTGACTTTC.

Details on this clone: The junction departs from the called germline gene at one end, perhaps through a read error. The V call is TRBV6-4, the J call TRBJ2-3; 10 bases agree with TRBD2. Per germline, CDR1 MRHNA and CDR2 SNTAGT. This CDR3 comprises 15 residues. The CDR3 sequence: CAGSDSSGSTDTQYF. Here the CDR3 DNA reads TGTGCCGGCAGTGACTCTAGCGGGAGTACAGATACGCAGTATTTT.

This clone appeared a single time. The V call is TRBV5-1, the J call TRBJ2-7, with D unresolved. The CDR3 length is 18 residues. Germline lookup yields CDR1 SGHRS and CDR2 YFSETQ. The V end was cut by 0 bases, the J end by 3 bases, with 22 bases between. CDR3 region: CASSLVPSVKTPIYEQYF. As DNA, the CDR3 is TGCGCCAGCAGCTTGGTGCCCTCGGTAAAAACCCCGATCTACGAGCAGTACTTC.

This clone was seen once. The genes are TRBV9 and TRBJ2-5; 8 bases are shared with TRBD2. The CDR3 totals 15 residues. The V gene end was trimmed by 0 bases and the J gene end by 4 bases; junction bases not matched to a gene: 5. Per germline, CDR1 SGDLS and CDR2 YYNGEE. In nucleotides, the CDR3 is TGTGCCAGCAGCGTAGCTAGCGGGCGGGGAGAGACCCAGTACTTC. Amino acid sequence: CASSVASGRGETQYF.

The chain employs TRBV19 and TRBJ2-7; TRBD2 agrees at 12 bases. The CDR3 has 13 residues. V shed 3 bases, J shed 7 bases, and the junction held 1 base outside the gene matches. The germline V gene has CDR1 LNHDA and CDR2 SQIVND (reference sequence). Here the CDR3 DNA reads TGTGCCAGTAGTATCGGACTAGCGGGGGAGCAGTACTTC. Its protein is CASSIGLAGEQYF.

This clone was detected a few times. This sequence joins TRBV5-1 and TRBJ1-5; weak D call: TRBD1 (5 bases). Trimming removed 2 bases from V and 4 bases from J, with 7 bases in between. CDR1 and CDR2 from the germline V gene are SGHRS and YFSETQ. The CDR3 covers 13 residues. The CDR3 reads CASSFDSNQPQHF. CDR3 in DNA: TGCGCCAGCAGCTTCGACAGTAATCAGCCCCAGCATTTT.

The CDR3 is CASSLFPTGIQETQYF. CDR3 DNA: TGTGCCAGCAGCTTGTTCCCAACGGGGATCCAAGAGACCCAGTACTTC. The chain recombines TRBV11-3 with TRBJ2-5; D is perhaps TRBD2 (5 bases). V was shortened by 3 bases and J by 1 base, with 15 bases between the two germline ends. Germline V CDR1 and CDR2: SGHNT, YENEEA. CDR3 length equals 16 residues.

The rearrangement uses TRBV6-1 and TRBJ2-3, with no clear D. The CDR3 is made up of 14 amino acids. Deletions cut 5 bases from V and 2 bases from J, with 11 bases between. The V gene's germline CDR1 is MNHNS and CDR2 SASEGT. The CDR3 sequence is CASSWRPNTDTQYF. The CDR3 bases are TGTGCCAGCAGTTGGCGGCCGAACACAGATACGCAGTATTTT.

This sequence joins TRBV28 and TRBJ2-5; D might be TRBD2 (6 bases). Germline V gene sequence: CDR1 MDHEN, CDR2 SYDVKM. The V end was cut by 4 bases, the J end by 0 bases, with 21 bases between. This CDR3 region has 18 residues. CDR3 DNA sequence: TGTGCCAGCAGTTACCCACATACCATAGCGGAATACCAAGAGACCCAGTACTTC. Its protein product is CASSYPHTIAEYQETQYF.

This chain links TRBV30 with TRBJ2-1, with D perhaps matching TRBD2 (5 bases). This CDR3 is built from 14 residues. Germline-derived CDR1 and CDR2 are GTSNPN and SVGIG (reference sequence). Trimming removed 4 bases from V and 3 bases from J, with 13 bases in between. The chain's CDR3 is CAWMGGESYNEQFF. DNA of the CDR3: TGTGCCTGGATGGGTGGGGAGAGCTACAATGAGCAGTTCTTC.

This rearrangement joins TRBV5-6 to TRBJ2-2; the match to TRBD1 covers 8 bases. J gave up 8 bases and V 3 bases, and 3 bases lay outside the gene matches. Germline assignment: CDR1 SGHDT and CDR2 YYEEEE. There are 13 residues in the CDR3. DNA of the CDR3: TGTGCCAGCAGCTGGACAGGGCGGGGGGAGCTGTTTTTT. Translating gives CASSWTGRGELFF.

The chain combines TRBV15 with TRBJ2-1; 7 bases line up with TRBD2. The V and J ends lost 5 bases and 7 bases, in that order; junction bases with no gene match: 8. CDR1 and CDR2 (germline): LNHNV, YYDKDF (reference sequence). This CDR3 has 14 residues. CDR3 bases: TGTGCCACCAGCGGGGGTGGCGGGGGAAATGAGCAGTTCTTC. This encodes CATSGGGGGNEQFF.

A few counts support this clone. This CDR3 reads CASSVLTQYF. In DNA, the CDR3 is TGTGCCAGCAGCGTTCTGACCCAGTACTTC. The gene calls are TRBV11-3 and TRBJ2-5; the D is unclear. V shed 5 bases and J shed 7 bases, with 5 bases lying between them. The CDR3 loop spans 10 amino acids. The germline CDR1 and CDR2 sequences are SGHNT and YENEEA.

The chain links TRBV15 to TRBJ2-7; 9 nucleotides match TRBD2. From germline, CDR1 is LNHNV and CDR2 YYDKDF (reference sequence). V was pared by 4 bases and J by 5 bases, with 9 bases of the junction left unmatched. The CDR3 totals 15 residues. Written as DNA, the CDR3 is TGTGCCACCAGCAAAGGGTTAGCGGGAGAGGACGAGCAGTACTTC. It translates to CATSKGLAGEDEQYF.

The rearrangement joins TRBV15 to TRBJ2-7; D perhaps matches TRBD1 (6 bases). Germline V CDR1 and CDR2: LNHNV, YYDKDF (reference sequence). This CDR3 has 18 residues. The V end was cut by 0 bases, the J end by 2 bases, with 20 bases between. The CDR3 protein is CATSRDLQFDQGPYEQYF. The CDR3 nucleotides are TGTGCCACCAGCAGAGACCTGCAGTTTGATCAGGGGCCCTACGAGCAGTACTTC.

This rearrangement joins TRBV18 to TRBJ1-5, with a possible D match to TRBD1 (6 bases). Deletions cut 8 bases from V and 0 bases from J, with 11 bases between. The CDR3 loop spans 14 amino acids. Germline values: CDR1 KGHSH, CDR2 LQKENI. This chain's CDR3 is CASTRQASNQPQHF. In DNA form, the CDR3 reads TGTGCCAGCACCAGACAGGCTAGCAATCAGCCCCAGCATTTT. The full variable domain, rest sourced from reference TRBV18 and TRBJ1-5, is NAGVMQNPRHLVRRRGQEARLRCSPMKGHSHVYWYRQLPEEGLKFMVYLQKENIIDESGMPKERFSAEFPKEGPSILRIQQVVRGDSAAYFCASTRQASNQPQHFGDGTRLSIL.

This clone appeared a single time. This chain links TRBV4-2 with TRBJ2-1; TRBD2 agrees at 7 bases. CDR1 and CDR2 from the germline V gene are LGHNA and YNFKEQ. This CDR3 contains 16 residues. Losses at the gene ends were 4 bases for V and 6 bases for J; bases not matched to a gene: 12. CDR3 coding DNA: TGTGCCAGCAGCCCTTCGGCGGGAGTAGGTGTCAATGAGCAGTTCTTC. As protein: CASSPSAGVGVNEQFF.

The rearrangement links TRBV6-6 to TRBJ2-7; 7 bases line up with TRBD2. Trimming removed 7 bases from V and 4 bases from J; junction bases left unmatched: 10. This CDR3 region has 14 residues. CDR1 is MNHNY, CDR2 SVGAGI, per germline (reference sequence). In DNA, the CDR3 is TGTGCCAGCACCATTGTCGGGAGGACGTACGAGCAGTACTTC. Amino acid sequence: CASTIVGRTYEQYF.

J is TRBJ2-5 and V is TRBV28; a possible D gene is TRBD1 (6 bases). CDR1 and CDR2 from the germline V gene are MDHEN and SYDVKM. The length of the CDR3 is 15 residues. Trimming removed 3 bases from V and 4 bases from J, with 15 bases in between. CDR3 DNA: TGTGCCAGCAGTTTTTCGCAGGGGAGAAGAGAGACCCAGTACTTC. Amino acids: CASSFSQGRRETQYF.

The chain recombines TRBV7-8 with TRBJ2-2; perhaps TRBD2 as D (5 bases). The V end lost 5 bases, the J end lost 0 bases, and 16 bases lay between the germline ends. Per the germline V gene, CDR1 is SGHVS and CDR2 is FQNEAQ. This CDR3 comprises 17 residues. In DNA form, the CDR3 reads TGTGCCAGCAGCGCCTTACAAGGACTCCCGAACACCGGGGAGCTGTTTTTT. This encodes CASSALQGLPNTGELFF. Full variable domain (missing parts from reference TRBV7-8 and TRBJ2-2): GAGVSQSPRYKVAKRGQDVALRCDPISGHVSLFWYQQALGQGPEFLTYFQNEAQLDKSGLPSDRFFAERPEGSVSTLKIQRTQQEDSAVYLCASSALQGLPNTGELFFGEGSRLTVL.

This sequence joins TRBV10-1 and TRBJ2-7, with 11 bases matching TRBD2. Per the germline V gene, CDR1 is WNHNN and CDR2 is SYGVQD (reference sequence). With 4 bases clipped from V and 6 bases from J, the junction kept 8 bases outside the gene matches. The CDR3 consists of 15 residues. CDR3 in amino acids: CASSALAGAGGEQYF. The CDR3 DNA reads TGCGCCAGCAGTGCACTAGCGGGAGCGGGCGGCGAGCAGTACTTC.